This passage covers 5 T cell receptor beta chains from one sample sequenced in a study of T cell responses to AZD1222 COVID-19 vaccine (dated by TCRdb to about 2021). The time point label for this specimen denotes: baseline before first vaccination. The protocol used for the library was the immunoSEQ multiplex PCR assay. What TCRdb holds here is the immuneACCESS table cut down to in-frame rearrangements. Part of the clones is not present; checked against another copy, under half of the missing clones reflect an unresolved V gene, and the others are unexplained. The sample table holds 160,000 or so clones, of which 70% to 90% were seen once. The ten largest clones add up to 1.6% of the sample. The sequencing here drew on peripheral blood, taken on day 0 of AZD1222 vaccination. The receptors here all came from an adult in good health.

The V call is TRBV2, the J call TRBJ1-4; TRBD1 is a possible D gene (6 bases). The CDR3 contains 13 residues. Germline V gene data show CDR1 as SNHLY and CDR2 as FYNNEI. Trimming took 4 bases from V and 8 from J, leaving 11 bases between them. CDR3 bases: TGTGCCAGCAGTGGACAGGTTGCGGAAAAACTGTTTTTT. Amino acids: CASSGQVAEKLFF.

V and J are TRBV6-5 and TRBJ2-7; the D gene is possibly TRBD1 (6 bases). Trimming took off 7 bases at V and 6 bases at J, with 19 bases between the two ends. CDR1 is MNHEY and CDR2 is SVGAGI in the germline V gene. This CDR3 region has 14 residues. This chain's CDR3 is CASTKQGPRSEQYF. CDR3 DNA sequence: TGTGCCAGCACGAAACAGGGACCCCGCAGCGAGCAGTACTTC.

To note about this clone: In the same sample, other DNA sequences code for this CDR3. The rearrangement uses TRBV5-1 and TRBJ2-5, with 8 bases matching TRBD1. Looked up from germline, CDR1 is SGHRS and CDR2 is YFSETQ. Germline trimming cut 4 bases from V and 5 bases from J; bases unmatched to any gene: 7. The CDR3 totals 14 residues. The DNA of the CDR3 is TGCGCCAGCAGCCTCGGGACAGGTGGGGAGACCCAGTACTTC. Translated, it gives CASSLGTGGETQYF.

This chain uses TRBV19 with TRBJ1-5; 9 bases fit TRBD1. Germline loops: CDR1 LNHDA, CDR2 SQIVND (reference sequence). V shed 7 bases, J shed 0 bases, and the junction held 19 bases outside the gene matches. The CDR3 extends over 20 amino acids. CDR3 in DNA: TGTGCCAGTACGGGGGGGGTAACGGAGGGACAGGGAACTAGCAATCAGCCCCAGCATTTT. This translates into CASTGGVTEGQGTSNQPQHF.

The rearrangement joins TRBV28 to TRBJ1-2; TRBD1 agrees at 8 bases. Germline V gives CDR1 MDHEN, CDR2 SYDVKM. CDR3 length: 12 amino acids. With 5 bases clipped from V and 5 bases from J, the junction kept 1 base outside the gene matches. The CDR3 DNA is TGTGCCAGCAGTCGGGACAGGTATGGCTACACCTTC. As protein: CASSRDRYGYTF.